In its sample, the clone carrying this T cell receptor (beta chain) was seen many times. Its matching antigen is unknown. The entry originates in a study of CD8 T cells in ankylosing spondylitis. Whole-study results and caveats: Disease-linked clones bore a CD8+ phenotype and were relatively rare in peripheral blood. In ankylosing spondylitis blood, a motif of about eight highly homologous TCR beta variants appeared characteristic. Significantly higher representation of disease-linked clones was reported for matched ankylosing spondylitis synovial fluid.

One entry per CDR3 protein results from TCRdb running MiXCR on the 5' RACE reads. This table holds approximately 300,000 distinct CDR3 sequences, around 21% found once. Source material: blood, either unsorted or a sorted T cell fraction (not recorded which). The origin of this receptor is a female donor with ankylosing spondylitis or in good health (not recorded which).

The CDR3 nucleotides are TGTGCCAGCAGTTCCGTAGATACGCAGTATTTT. Translated, it gives CASSSVDTQYF. The chain combines TRBV12-3 or TRBV12-4 with TRBJ2-3; D not resolved. The V and J ends lost 4 bases and 5 bases respectively, with 4 bases between them. The CDR3 totals 11 residues.